Sequencing of this T cell receptor (beta chain) was carried out in a study of blood T cell repertoires in COVID-19. From germline, CDR1 is MNHEY and CDR2 SVGEGT. V gave up 5 bases and J gave up 2 bases; unmatched junction bases: 17. The CDR3 loop spans 18 amino acids. Generated by immunoSEQ multiplex PCR, the TCRdb table keeps only in-frame clones and is missing some. The table has around 110,000 clones, over 60% seen once; the top ten hold more than 4%. The clonotype comes from a man between 65 and 79 years old with acute or convalescent COVID-19. Sequenced: peripheral blood. The chain links TRBV6-2 or TRBV6-3 to TRBJ1-2, with 7 positions matching TRBD1. The CDR3 protein is CASSPGQVLTRGNYGYTF. Here the CDR3 DNA reads TGTGCCAGCAGTCCCGGACAGGTCCTTACAAGAGGGAACTATGGCTACACCTTC.